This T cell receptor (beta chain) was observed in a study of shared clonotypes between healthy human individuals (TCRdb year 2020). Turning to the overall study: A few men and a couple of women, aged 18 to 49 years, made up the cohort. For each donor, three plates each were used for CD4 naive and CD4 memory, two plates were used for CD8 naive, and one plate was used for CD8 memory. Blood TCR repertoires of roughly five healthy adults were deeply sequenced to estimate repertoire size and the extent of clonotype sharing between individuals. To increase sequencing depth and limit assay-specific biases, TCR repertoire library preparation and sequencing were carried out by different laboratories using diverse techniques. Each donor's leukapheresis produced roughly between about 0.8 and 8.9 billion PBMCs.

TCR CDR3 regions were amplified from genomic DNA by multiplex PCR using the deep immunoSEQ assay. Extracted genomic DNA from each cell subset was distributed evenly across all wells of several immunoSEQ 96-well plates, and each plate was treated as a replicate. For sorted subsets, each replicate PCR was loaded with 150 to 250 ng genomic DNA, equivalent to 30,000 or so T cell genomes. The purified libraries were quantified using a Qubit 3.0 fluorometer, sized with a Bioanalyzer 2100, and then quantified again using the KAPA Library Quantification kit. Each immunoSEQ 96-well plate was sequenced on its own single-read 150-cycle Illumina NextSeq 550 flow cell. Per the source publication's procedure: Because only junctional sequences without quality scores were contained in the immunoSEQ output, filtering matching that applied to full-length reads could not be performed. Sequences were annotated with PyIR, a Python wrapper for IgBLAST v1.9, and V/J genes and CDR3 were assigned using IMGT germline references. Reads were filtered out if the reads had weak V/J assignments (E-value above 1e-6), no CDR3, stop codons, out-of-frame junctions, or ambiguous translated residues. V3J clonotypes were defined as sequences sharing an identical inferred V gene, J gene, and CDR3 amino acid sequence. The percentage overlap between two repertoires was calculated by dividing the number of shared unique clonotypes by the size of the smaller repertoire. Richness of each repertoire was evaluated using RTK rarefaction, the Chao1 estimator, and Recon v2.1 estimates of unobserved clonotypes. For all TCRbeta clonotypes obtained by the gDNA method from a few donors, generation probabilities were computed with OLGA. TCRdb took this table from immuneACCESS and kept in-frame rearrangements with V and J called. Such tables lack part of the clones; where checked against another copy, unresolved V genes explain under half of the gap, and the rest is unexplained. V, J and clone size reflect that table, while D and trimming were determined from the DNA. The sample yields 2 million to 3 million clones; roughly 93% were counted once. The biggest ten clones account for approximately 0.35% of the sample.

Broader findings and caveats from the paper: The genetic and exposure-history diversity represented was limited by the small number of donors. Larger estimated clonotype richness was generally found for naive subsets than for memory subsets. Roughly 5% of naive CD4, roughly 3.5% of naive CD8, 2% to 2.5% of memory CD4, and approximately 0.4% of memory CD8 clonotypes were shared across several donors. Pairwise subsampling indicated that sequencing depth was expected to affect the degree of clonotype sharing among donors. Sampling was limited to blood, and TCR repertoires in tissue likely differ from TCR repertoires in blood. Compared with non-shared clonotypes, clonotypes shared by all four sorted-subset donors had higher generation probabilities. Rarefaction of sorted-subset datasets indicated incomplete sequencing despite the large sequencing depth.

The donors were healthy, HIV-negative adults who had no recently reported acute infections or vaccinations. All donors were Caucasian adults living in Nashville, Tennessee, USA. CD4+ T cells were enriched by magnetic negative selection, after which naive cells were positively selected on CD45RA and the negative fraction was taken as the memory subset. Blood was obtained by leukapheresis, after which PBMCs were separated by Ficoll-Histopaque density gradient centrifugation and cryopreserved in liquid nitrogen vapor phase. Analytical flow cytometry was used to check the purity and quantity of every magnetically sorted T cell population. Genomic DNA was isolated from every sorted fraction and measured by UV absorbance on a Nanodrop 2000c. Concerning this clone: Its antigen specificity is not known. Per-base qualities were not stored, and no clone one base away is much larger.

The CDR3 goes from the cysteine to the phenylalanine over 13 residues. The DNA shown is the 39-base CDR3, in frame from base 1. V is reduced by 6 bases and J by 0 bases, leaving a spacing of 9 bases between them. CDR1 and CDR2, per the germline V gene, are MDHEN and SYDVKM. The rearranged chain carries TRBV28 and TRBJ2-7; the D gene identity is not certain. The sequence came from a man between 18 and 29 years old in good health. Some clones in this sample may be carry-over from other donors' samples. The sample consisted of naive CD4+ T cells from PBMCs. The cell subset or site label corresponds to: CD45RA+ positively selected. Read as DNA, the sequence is TGTGCCAGCAGGATAGGCACCTCCTACGAGCAGTACTTC. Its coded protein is CASRIGTSYEQYF.